Below, one T cell receptor (beta chain) is given with its context. Some clones are missing from TCRdb's copy, which holds only in-frame ones; the method was immunoSEQ multiplex PCR. The sample lists a few million clones; more than 85% were seen once. The CDR3 extends over 16 amino acids. Germline V gene sequence: CDR1 SGHNT, CDR2 YENEEA. V gave up 0 bases and J gave up 2 bases; unmatched junction bases: 2. The record originates from a study of shared clonotypes between healthy human individuals. The sequencing sample was made of naive CD4+ T cells from PBMCs. As for subset: CD45RA+ positively selected. This receptor was obtained from a man aged 18 to 30 in good health. Some clones in this sample may be carry-over from other donors' samples. The rearrangement uses TRBV11-3 and TRBJ2-1; 9 bases align to TRBD1. DNA of the CDR3: TGTGCCAGCAGCTTAGAAGGGACAGGGCCCTACAATGAGCAGTTCTTC. Protein: CASSLEGTGPYNEQFF.